Described below is a single T cell receptor (beta chain) sequence and its context. Libraries were prepared by immunoSEQ multiplex PCR; TCRdb keeps only in-frame clonotypes and omits some of them. The sample has 250,000 to 350,000 clones, around 87% seen once. This CDR3 has 15 residues. V was shortened by 2 bases and J by 7 bases, with 14 bases between the two germline ends. Looked up from germline, CDR1 is SGHTA and CDR2 is FQGNSA. Grouping used clinical history reported by participants in a survey and questionnaire. The data were taken from a study of blood T cell repertoires in COVID-19. Study at large: Spain, Italy and the United States supplied samples that represented acute and convalescent COVID-19. Sources were T cells, B-cell-depleted T cells, or PBMCs; the material itself was cDNA or gDNA.

The clonotype comes from a woman between 18 and 30 years old with acute COVID-19. Sequencing input: PBMCs or T cells enriched from blood (not recorded which). This chain uses TRBV7-2 with TRBJ1-4; TRBD1 might be the D (5 bases). The CDR3: CASSLWGRVGEKLFF. The DNA of the CDR3 is TGTGCCAGCAGCTTATGGGGCAGGGTTGGTGAAAAACTGTTTTTT.